The clone carrying this T cell receptor (beta chain) was detected many times. The antigen is not known. This CDR3 contains 15 residues. V shed 0 bases, J shed 8 bases, and the junction held 7 bases outside the gene matches. CDR1 is LNHNV, CDR2 YYDKDF, per germline (reference sequence). This entry comes from a study of CD8 T cells in ankylosing spondylitis. Researchers built TCR beta libraries using quantitative 5'-RACE with molecular barcodes. TCRdb reprocessed the 5' RACE reads with MiXCR, giving one entry per CDR3 protein. The sample consists of more than 300,000 distinct CDR3 sequences, approximately 10% of them appearing once. Whole-study results and caveats: What appeared characteristic of ankylosing spondylitis blood was a TCR beta motif of 7 or 8 highly homologous variants. It was reported that disease-linked clones were significantly enriched in matched ankylosing spondylitis synovial fluid.

Sequencing input: blood, either unsorted or a sorted T cell fraction (not recorded which). This sequence originates from a female donor with ankylosing spondylitis or in good health (not recorded which). This chain connects TRBV15 to TRBJ1-1, with 9 bases matching TRBD1. Here the CDR3 DNA reads TGTGCCACCAGCAGAGACAGAACAGGGGGCCGAGAAGCTTTCTTT. Amino acid sequence: CATSRDRTGGREAFF.